The 13 T cell receptor beta chains below were found in one sample sequenced in a study of metastatic and nonmetastatic thyroid tumors. Patients underwent thyroid surgery, and none had received any treatment before it. TCRdb re-clonotyped the PCR reads through MiXCR. The sample holds approximately 90,000 clones; less than 10% are singletons and the top ten take approximately 10%. The sequencing input was blood. These receptor sequences come from a female donor with papillary thyroid cancer or a benign thyroid nodule (not recorded which). Some clones in this sample may be carry-over from other donors' samples.

At least ten counts were recorded for this clone. Different DNA sequences within this sample yield the same CDR3. The chain joins TRBV3-1 to TRBJ2-7, with 8 bases that match TRBD2. This CDR3 spans 14 amino acids. V was pared by 4 bases and J by 2 bases, with 4 bases of the junction left unmatched. Germline loops: CDR1 LGHDT, CDR2 YNNKEL (reference sequence). Here the CDR3 DNA reads TGTGCCAGCAGCCGCACGGGAGGGGCCTACGAGCAGTACTTC. It translates to CASSRTGGAYEQYF.

As to this clone: An end of the junction does not agree with germline; a read error may underlie this. The chain links TRBV7-9 to TRBJ1-2, with no clear D. The germline CDR1 and CDR2 sequences are SEHNR and FQNEAQ (reference sequence). There are 11 residues in the CDR3. The CDR3 DNA reads TGTGCAGGTGGTGCTAACCATGGCTACACCTTC. Translated: CAGGANHGYTF.

The CDR3 coding sequence is TGTGCCAGCAGCGTTGGGGGACTGGGGTACGAGCAGTACTTC. Amino acids: CASSVGGLGYEQYF. The rearrangement uses TRBV9 and TRBJ2-7, with D possibly being TRBD2 (6 bases). The V gene's germline CDR1 is SGDLS and CDR2 YYNGEE. The V end lost 2 bases, the J end lost 4 bases, and 13 bases lay between the germline ends. This CDR3 spans 14 amino acids.

This clone has at least ten counts. V and J are TRBV5-6 and TRBJ1-4, with 7 positions matching TRBD1. CDR3 length: 15 amino acids. V was pared by 4 bases and J by 4 bases, with 7 bases of the junction left unmatched. Germline V lookup: CDR1 SGHDT, CDR2 YYEEEE. The CDR3 DNA sequence: TGTGCCAGCAGCATTACAGGGGCCGATAATGAAAAACTGTTTTTT. This codes for CASSITGADNEKLFF.

In DNA, the CDR3 is TGTGCCTGGAGTTTAGGGTCCGAGCAGTACTTC. Amino acid sequence: CAWSLGSEQYF. The chain combines TRBV30 with TRBJ2-7; D unclear. The CDR3 covers 11 residues. Trimming took off 2 bases at V and 6 bases at J, with 8 bases between the two ends. The germline V gene encodes CDR1 GTSNPN and CDR2 SVGIG (reference sequence). Drawing the rest from reference TRBV30 and TRBJ2-7, the complete variable domain is SQTIHQWPATLVQPVGSPLSLECTVEGTSNPNLYWYRQAAGRGLQLLFYSVGIGQISSEVPQNLSASRPQDRQFILSSKKLLLSDSGFYLCAWSLGSEQYFGPGTRLTVT.

This clone was counted ten times or more. The chain recombines TRBV30 with TRBJ2-2, with D perhaps matching TRBD1 or TRBD2 (5 bases each). V was shortened by 8 bases and J by 4 bases, with 17 bases between the two germline ends. CDR1 and CDR2 (germline): GTSNPN, SVGIG (reference sequence). The CDR3 covers 14 residues. The CDR3: CAGTSSTGTGELFF. DNA of the CDR3: TGTGCCGGGACGTCCTCCACGGGCACCGGGGAGCTGTTTTTT. Filled out from reference TRBV30 and TRBJ2-2, the complete variable domain reads SQTIHQWPATLVQPVGSPLSLECTVEGTSNPNLYWYRQAAGRGLQLLFYSVGIGQISSEVPQNLSASRPQDRQFILSSKKLLLSDSGFYLCAGTSSTGTGELFFGEGSRLTVL.

This clone showed up just a few times. The chain has TRBV6-1 and TRBJ2-7, with 11 bases aligning to TRBD1. After removal of 6 bases from V and 2 bases from J, the junction contained 9 bases not matched to a gene. Germline CDR1 reads MNHNS; CDR2 reads SASEGT. The CDR3 is made up of 16 amino acids. The CDR3 loop is CASRQAPGQGAYEQYF. The DNA of the CDR3 is TGTGCCAGCAGACAAGCTCCGGGACAGGGGGCCTACGAGCAGTACTTC.

This clone was counted a few times. This clone may be a read error of a much larger clone one base away. Other DNA sequences in this specimen translate into the identical CDR3. V and J are TRBV28 and TRBJ2-3; 9 nucleotides align to TRBD2. This CDR3 contains 16 residues. The junction had 6 bases not matched to a gene; V was cut back by 5 bases and J by 0 bases. Germline V gene data show CDR1 as MDHEN and CDR2 as SYDVKM. CDR3 in DNA: TGTGCCAGCAGTCCGCCTAGCGGGGAGAGCACAGATACGCAGTATTTT. It codes for CASSPPSGESTDTQYF.

As regards this clone: A read error is likely, as this CDR3 ends without the conserved phenylalanine or tryptophan. The chain employs TRBV2 and TRBJ1-2; TRBD1 might be the D (6 bases). There are 16 residues in the CDR3. CDR1 is SNHLY and CDR2 is FYNNEI in the germline V gene. Between the trimmed V and J ends, which lost 4 bases and 0 bases, there was a span of 15 bases. CDR3 region: CASSGAFTGPNYGYTL. The DNA of the CDR3 is TGTGCCAGCAGTGGAGCTTTCACAGGGCCTAACTATGGCTACACCCTC.

This clone has ten or more counts. The gene calls are TRBV2 and TRBJ2-5, with 9 positions matching TRBD2. There are 15 residues in the CDR3. The J segment lost 5 bases and the V segment lost 6 bases, leaving 10 bases of the junction unmatched. Germline V gene data show CDR1 as SNHLY and CDR2 as FYNNEI. CDR3 coding DNA: TGTGCCAGCAGGGTAGCGGGGGCATTGGGGGAGACCCAGTACTTC. As protein: CASRVAGALGETQYF.

This clone has a count of ten or more. The gene calls are TRBV5-1 and TRBJ2-5; 7 positions agree with TRBD1. The germline CDR1 and CDR2 sequences are SGHRS and YFSETQ. The CDR3 runs 14 residues. V dropped 2 bases and J dropped 4; count of bases not matched to a gene: 5. CDR3 DNA: TGCGCCAGCAGCTTAGGGGGCAGAGGAGAGACCCAGTACTTC. Protein: CASSLGGRGETQYF. The variable domain in full, completed from reference TRBV5-1 and TRBJ2-5, reads KAGVTQTPRYLIKTRGQQVTLSCSPISGHRSVSWYQQTPGQGLQFLFEYFSETQRNKGNFPGRFSGRQFSNSRSEMNVSTLELGDSALYLCASSLGGRGETQYFGPGTRLLVL.

This clone appeared many times. The chain carries TRBV2 and TRBJ1-6; 7 bases are shared with TRBD1. V gave up 4 bases and J gave up 8 bases; unmatched junction bases: 8. The CDR3 runs to 15 residues. The germline V gene encodes CDR1 SNHLY and CDR2 FYNNEI. CDR3 in amino acids: CASSALGDRDSPLHF. CDR3 sequence (DNA): TGTGCCAGCAGTGCCTTAGGAGACAGGGATTCACCCCTCCACTTT. Filled out from reference TRBV2 and TRBJ1-6, the complete variable domain reads EPEVTQTPSHQVTQMGQEVILRCVPISNHLYFYWYRQILGQKVEFLVSFYNNEISEKSEIFDDQFSVERPDGSNFTLKIRSTKLEDSAMYFCASSALGDRDSPLHFGNGTRLTVT.

This clone was observed many times. The chain uses TRBV20-1 and TRBJ1-2; TRBD1 matches 9 bases. The V and J ends lost 0 bases and 7 bases, in that order; junction bases with no gene match: 3. The CDR3 contains 13 residues. Germline V gives CDR1 DFQATT, CDR2 SNEGSKA (reference sequence). The CDR3 DNA sequence: TGCAGTGCTAGAGAGGGGACAGGGTTTGGCTACACCTTC. It codes for CSAREGTGFGYTF.